Included here is one T cell receptor (beta chain) sequence, with context. The CDR3 extends over 18 amino acids. Germline CDR1 MNHNY, CDR2 SVGAGI (reference sequence). V was shortened by 5 bases and J by 3 bases, with 23 bases between the two germline ends. Clones were read by immunoSEQ multiplex PCR, and TCRdb kept only the in-frame ones, dropping some. Of fewer than 250,000 clones listed, approximately 90% are singletons. These data originate in a study of blood T cell repertoires in COVID-19. The sequencing input was peripheral blood. The chain is built from TRBV6-6 and TRBJ1-3; weak D call: TRBD1 (6 bases). This receptor was identified in an older man with acute or convalescent COVID-19. CDR3 residues: CASSQYPPGTGNGNTIYF. In nucleotides, the CDR3 is TGTGCCAGCAGTCAATACCCCCCCGGCACAGGGAATGGAAACACCATATATTTT.